Described below is a single T cell receptor (beta chain) sequence and its context. Its antigen remains unknown. Expressed TCRB transcripts were sequenced because the isolated RNA had all been reverse transcribed beforehand. Produced via immunoSEQ multiplex PCR; TCRdb's table is partial and in-frame only. The sample lists some 400,000 clones, around 16% occurring once. The data derive from a study of beta chain features in type 1 diabetes. Findings and limits, study-wide: Shorter templates may be favored by PCR, equally so in patients and controls. Researchers cautioned that cDNA sequencing could over-represent cells with high TCR expression.

Only one heparinised blood draw was taken per donor, and its volume averaged about 120 mL. This CDR3 comprises 10 residues. Trimming shortened V by 6 bases and J by 10 bases, and 10 bases separated the two germline ends. Per germline, CDR1 DFQATT and CDR2 SNEGSKA (reference sequence). The source material was naive CD4+ T cells from blood. V is TRBV20-1 and J is TRBJ2-1, with a tentative D call TRBD2 (5 bases). This receptor was identified in a young woman in good health. CDR3 coding DNA: TGCAGTGCGTTTCCGGGAGAGCAGTTCTTC. This encodes CSAFPGEQFF.